This is a list of T cell receptor beta chains from one sample in a study of TIL therapy for anti-PD-1-resistant metastatic lung cancer. Sequenced by immunoSEQ multiplex PCR; TCRdb stores in-frame clones only, minus some. The sample has around 100,000 clones; about three fifths are singletons. Sequencing used tumor tissue, obtained at baseline. Receptor source: a person aged 25 to 85 with non-small cell lung cancer. CDR3s include the opening cysteine and the closing phenylalanine or tryptophan. The D gene is left open where the match is weak. For some rows the clone size is stated as once, few or many, or as a class when expanded; others skip it.

few	TRBV12-3/TRBV12-4	NA	TRBJ1-6	TGTGCCAGCAGAAGTCTAAATTCACCCCTCCACTTT	CASRSLNSPLHF
NA	TRBV24-1	TRBD1	TRBJ1-1	TGTGCCACCAGTGACCCAGGGGGCGCGGACACTGAAGCTTTCTTT	CATSDPGGADTEAFF
NA	TRBV10-3	NA	TRBJ1-5	TGTGCCAGCGAGGAAGGAGCGGGCAATCAGCCCCAGCATTTT	CASEEGAGNQPQHF
NA	TRBV7-9	NA	TRBJ2-2	TGTGCCAGCAGCCCAGGACCCACCGGGGAGCTGTTTTTT	CASSPGPTGELFF
few	TRBV19	NA	TRBJ1-1	TGTGCCAGTAGTGAGGGAGGGAACAACTTAAGGGAAGCTTTCTTT	CASSEGGNNLREAFF
few	TRBV11-2	NA	TRBJ2-3	TGTGCCAGCAGCTGGGATACAGATACGCAGTATTTT	CASSWDTDTQYF
once	TRBV27	NA	TRBJ2-1	TGTGCCACCCTTAGCGGTATCAATGAGCAGTTCTTC	CATLSGINEQFF
NA	TRBV9	NA	TRBJ1-6	TGTGCCAGCAGCAGTCCAGGGGCCTATAATTCACCCCTCCACTTT	CASSSPGAYNSPLHF
NA	TRBV4-1	NA	TRBJ2-2	TGCGCCAGCAGCCCCAGACCGGGACCGAACACCGGGGAGCTGTTTTTT	CASSPRPGPNTGELFF
NA	TRBV30	TRBD1	TRBJ1-3	TGTGCCTGGGTTGGACAGGGGCTCCCCTCGGAGAGAAACACCATATATTTT	CAWVGQGLPSERNTIYF
many	TRBV4-3	NA	TRBJ1-6	TGCGCCAGCAGCCAAGAAGGGGCAGGGGCTTCACCCCTCCACTTT	CASSQEGAGASPLHF
once	TRBV19	NA	TRBJ2-7	TGTGCCAGTAGTATCTCCCCGACAGGTCAAACCTACGAGCAGTACTTC	CASSISPTGQTYEQYF
NA	TRBV4-3	NA	TRBJ1-1	TGCGCCAGCAGCCAAGATCCCCAGGGTACAACTGAAGCTTTCTTT	CASSQDPQGTTEAFF
NA	TRBV30	TRBD1	TRBJ1-1	TGTGCCTGGAGGCCCTTGGGACAGGGAGAAGCTTTCTTT	CAWRPLGQGEAFF
NA	TRBV2	NA	TRBJ2-3	TGTGCCAGCAGGGGCAGCGGCACAGATACGCAGTATTTT	CASRGSGTDTQYF
few	TRBV2	TRBD1	TRBJ1-1	TGTGCCAGTAGGGACAGCGGCACTGAAGCTTTCTTT	CASRDSGTEAFF
few	TRBV5-6	TRBD1	TRBJ1-2	TGTGCCAGCAGCTTGGGACAGGGGCGCGGTGGCTACACCTTC	CASSLGQGRGGYTF
few	TRBV5-1	NA	TRBJ2-3	TGCGCCAGCAACTTGGGGGTTAGCAGCGCAGATACGCAGTATTTT	CASNLGVSSADTQYF
many	TRBV5-1	NA	TRBJ1-5	TGCGCCAGCAGCTTGGCAGGGAATAGCAATCAGCCCCAGCATTTT	CASSLAGNSNQPQHF
NA	TRBV28	TRBD1	TRBJ2-4	TGTGCCAGCAGTCCCCCGGGACAGGGGGACATTCAGTACTTC	CASSPPGQGDIQYF
few	TRBV5-1	NA	TRBJ1-6	TGCGCCAGCAGAAATGACGGAATGCTCCACTTT	CASRNDGMLHF
once	TRBV5-6	NA	TRBJ1-2	TGTGCCAGCAGCCGCCGGGCCACGGATGGCTACACCTTC	CASSRRATDGYTF
NA	TRBV6-2/TRBV6-3	NA	TRBJ1-3	TGTGCCAGCAGCAGAGGACCTAGGGGTTCTGGAAACACCATATATTTT	CASSRGPRGSGNTIYF
NA	TRBV30	TRBD1	TRBJ1-6	TGTGCCTGGGGGACAGGGGGCTCCTATAATTCACCCCTCCACTTT	CAWGTGGSYNSPLHF
NA	TRBV2	NA	TRBJ1-2	TGTGCCAGCAGTCTAGGGACGGTCTATGGCTACACCTTC	CASSLGTVYGYTF
NA	TRBV18	NA	TRBJ1-1	TGTGCCAGCTCACCAGAGGGGGGGTACACTGAAGCTTTCTTT	CASSPEGGYTEAFF